What follows are 16 T cell receptor beta chains derived from one specimen sequenced in a study of T cell changes during pregnancy in multiple sclerosis. The method was immunoSEQ multiplex PCR; TCRdb's version includes in-frame clones alone and lacks a portion of them. The sample consists of about 75,000 clones, around 94% of them appearing once. The material was CD4+ T cells from peripheral blood mononuclear cells, obtained after pregnancy. The source is a female donor with multiple sclerosis, enrolled in a pregnancy study.

The chain is built from TRBV2 and TRBJ2-5; D unresolved. The length of the CDR3 is 10 residues. The ends were cut back, 8 bases at V and 5 bases at J, with 6 bases in the middle. Germline loops: CDR1 SNHLY, CDR2 FYNNEI. The CDR3 bases are TGTGCCAGCTATTTTGAGACCCAGTACTTC. It specifies CASYFETQYF. Full variable domain (remainder filled in from reference TRBV2 and TRBJ2-5): EPEVTQTPSHQVTQMGQEVILRCVPISNHLYFYWYRQILGQKVEFLVSFYNNEISEKSEIFDDQFSVERPDGSNFTLKIRSTKLEDSAMYFCASYFETQYFGPGTRLLVL.

The rearrangement uses TRBV28 and TRBJ1-5, with 7 nucleotides matching TRBD1. CDR3 length: 13 residues. Germline CDR1 reads MDHEN; CDR2 reads SYDVKM. The V and J ends lost 5 bases and 8 bases, in that order; junction bases with no gene match: 6. CDR3 nucleotides: TGTGCCAGCAGTAGAGACAGGGTTGAGCCCCAGCATTTT. This translates into CASSRDRVEPQHF.

The chain combines TRBV6-5 with TRBJ2-3, with 7 bases lining up with TRBD2. The CDR3 has 14 amino acids. The trim removed 5 bases at V and 3 bases at J, leaving 5 bases unmatched. Germline V lookup: CDR1 MNHEY, CDR2 SVGAGI. The CDR3 reads CASSGEGLTDTQYF. In DNA form, the CDR3 reads TGTGCCAGCAGTGGGGAGGGCCTAACAGATACGCAGTATTTT.

The chain has TRBV7-4 and TRBJ2-5, with 11 bases identical to TRBD1. CDR3 length: 14 amino acids. Germline loops: CDR1 SGHVT, CDR2 SQSDAQ. With 5 bases clipped from V and 4 bases from J, the junction kept 3 bases outside the gene matches. The CDR3 DNA reads TGTGCCAGCAGCCCGGACAGGGGGCTAGAGACCCAGTACTTC. It encodes CASSPDRGLETQYF.

The chain carries TRBV2 and TRBJ1-2, with TRBD1 identical over 7 bases. The CDR3 is 15 amino acids. J gave up 2 bases and V 3 bases, and 6 bases lay outside the gene matches. Germline lookup yields CDR1 SNHLY and CDR2 FYNNEI. The CDR3 loop is CASSDIPGQNYGYTF. The CDR3 DNA sequence: TGTGCCAGCAGTGACATTCCGGGACAGAACTATGGCTACACCTTC.

The chain recombines TRBV14 with TRBJ2-1; D not resolved. The V end lost 4 bases, the J end lost 3 bases, and 16 bases lay between the germline ends. Germline assignment: CDR1 SGHDN and CDR2 FVKESK. This CDR3 region has 16 residues. In nucleotides, the CDR3 is TGTGCCAGCAGCCTCGGCTTAGCCGGGTTCTACAATGAGCAGTTCTTC. It yields the protein CASSLGLAGFYNEQFF.

The rearrangement joins TRBV27 to TRBJ1-2; no definite D call. Trimming took off 7 bases at V and 8 bases at J, with 20 bases between the two ends. This CDR3 has 14 amino acids. CDR1 and CDR2 from the germline V gene are MNHEY and SMNVEV (reference sequence). CDR3 sequence: CASKKDGSLGGYTF. CDR3 nucleotide sequence: TGTGCCAGCAAAAAAGACGGATCCCTGGGCGGCTACACCTTC.

The chain combines TRBV27 with TRBJ1-3; D is uncertain. The V end lost 6 bases, the J end lost 0 bases, and 12 bases lay between the germline ends. The CDR3 is 15 residues long. Germline CDR1 is MNHEY and CDR2 is SMNVEV (reference sequence). The CDR3 bases are TGTGCCAGCAGGGAGGACCGGAGCTCTGGAAACACCATATATTTT. It is translated as CASREDRSSGNTIYF.

The chain combines TRBV18 with TRBJ1-1; TRBD1 aligns across 7 bases. Germline trimming cut 3 bases from V and 2 bases from J; bases unmatched to any gene: 9. The CDR3 runs 16 residues. Germline loops: CDR1 KGHSH, CDR2 LQKENI. The CDR3, as DNA: TGTGCCAGCTCACCTTTCACCGGGACAGCCAACACTGAAGCTTTCTTT. Its translation: CASSPFTGTANTEAFF.

V and J are TRBV28 and TRBJ2-3; D ambiguous. The CDR3 length is 12 residues. Germline CDR1 MDHEN, CDR2 SYDVKM. V shed 7 bases and J shed 8 bases, with 13 bases lying between them. CDR3 loop: CASMEAFSTQYF. The CDR3 bases are TGTGCCAGCATGGAAGCGTTCAGTACGCAGTATTTT.

This clone was picked up one time. The chain employs TRBV7-2 and TRBJ1-2; 8 positions match TRBD1. The CDR3 covers 15 residues. V gave up 3 bases and J gave up 0 bases; unmatched junction bases: 3. Germline V lookup: CDR1 SGHTA, CDR2 FQGNSA. The chain's CDR3 is CASSFGTGANYGYTF. The CDR3 bases are TGTGCCAGCAGCTTTGGGACAGGAGCTAACTATGGCTACACCTTC.

The CDR3 reads CASSKDKGITEAFF. CDR3 coding DNA: TGTGCCAGCAGTAAGGACAAGGGCATCACTGAAGCTTTCTTT. The chain employs TRBV2 and TRBJ1-1; tentatively, D is TRBD1 (5 bases). Germline V gene lookup returns CDR1 SNHLY and CDR2 FYNNEI. Trimming took 5 bases from V and 4 from J, leaving 14 bases between them. This CDR3 has 14 amino acids.

The table lists this clone with a count of one. The chain links TRBV27 to TRBJ2-1, with TRBD2 identical over 8 bases. Germline V lookup: CDR1 MNHEY, CDR2 SMNVEV (reference sequence). Trimming cost V 6 bases and J 5 bases; bases outside gene matches: 9. The CDR3 has 15 residues. In DNA form, the CDR3 reads TGTGCCAGCAGCTACATAGCGGGAAGGGACAATGAGCAGTTCTTC. It yields the protein CASSYIAGRDNEQFF.

The rearrangement links TRBV6-1 to TRBJ1-2, with D perhaps TRBD1 (5 bases). Trimming left V 1 base short and J 8 bases short, with 23 bases between. There are 17 residues in the CDR3. CDR1 is MNHNS and CDR2 is SASEGT in the germline V gene. The chain's CDR3 is CASSEGVGGRRMKGYTF. CDR3 bases: TGTGCCAGCAGTGAAGGAGTCGGGGGGAGGCGGATGAAGGGCTACACCTTC.

V and J are TRBV5-6 and TRBJ2-7, with a tentative D call TRBD1 (5 bases). The CDR3 loop spans 12 amino acids. V was cut by 4 bases and J by 4 bases, with 9 bases left in between. The V gene's germline CDR1 is SGHDT and CDR2 YYEEEE. The CDR3 DNA is TGTGCCAGCAGCGAGCAGGGTTACGAGCAGTACTTC. Its protein is CASSEQGYEQYF.

This rearrangement joins TRBV25-1 to TRBJ1-1; no definite D call. The CDR3 is 14 amino acids. CDR1 and CDR2 from the germline V gene are MGHDK and SYGVNS. V was pared by 7 bases and J by 0 bases, with 12 bases between. The CDR3 sequence is CASKRSGMNTEAFF. The CDR3 DNA reads as TGTGCCAGCAAGAGGTCCGGGATGAACACTGAAGCTTTCTTT.